Below are 26 T cell receptor beta chains sequenced from a single sample in a study of a mutant IDH1 vaccine in newly diagnosed glioma. The time point was: week 47, end of study. A single vaccine dose contained 300 ug of mutant IDH1 20-mer peptide, and topical imiquimod was used with it. Their antigens remain unidentified. Clones were read by immunoSEQ multiplex PCR, and TCRdb kept only the in-frame ones, dropping some. Of fewer than 95,000 clones listed, about 81% are singletons. The material was PBMCs, obtained from a glioma patient whose treatment included an IDH1 peptide vaccine. The origin of the receptors is a man aged 40-55 years with glioma.

The V call is TRBV27, the J call TRBJ2-7; weak D call: TRBD1 (6 bases). V lost 8 bases to trimming and J lost 3 bases, with 17 bases between them. The CDR3 runs 14 residues. In germline, CDR1 is MNHEY, CDR2 SMNVEV (reference sequence). The CDR3 protein is CASAPGTPNYEQYF. The CDR3 DNA sequence: TGTGCCAGCGCCCCCGGGACACCTAACTACGAGCAGTACTTC.

The V and J genes are TRBV5-6 and TRBJ2-5; 7 nucleotides agree with TRBD1. The CDR3 extends over 14 amino acids. Germline CDR1 and CDR2: SGHDT and YYEEEE. The junction had 2 bases not matched to a gene; V was cut back by 2 bases and J by 1 base. The CDR3 sequence is CASSFKGAQETQYF. The CDR3 coding sequence is TGTGCCAGCAGCTTCAAGGGGGCCCAAGAGACCCAGTACTTC. Variable domain in full (rest from reference TRBV5-6 and TRBJ2-5): DAGVTQSPTHLIKTRGQQVTLRCSPKSGHDTVSWYQQALGQGPQFIFQYYEEEERQRGNFPDRFSGHQFPNYSSELNVNALLLGDSALYLCASSFKGAQETQYFGPGTRLLVL.

This chain joins TRBV11-1 and TRBJ2-1, with D perhaps matching TRBD1 (7 bases). Germline values: CDR1 SGHAT, CDR2 FQDESV (reference sequence). V lost 6 bases, J lost 2 bases, and 11 bases lay in between. The CDR3 contains 14 residues. CDR3 DNA: TGTGCCAGCAGTACAGGGGAGGCCTACAATGAGCAGTTCTTC. It codes for CASSTGEAYNEQFF.

The V gene is TRBV7-2, the J gene TRBJ2-7; 8 nucleotides align to TRBD1. Germline lookup yields CDR1 SGHTA and CDR2 FQGNSA. V shed 5 bases and J 2 bases; nucleotides not matched to a gene: 5. The CDR3 extends over 14 amino acids. The CDR3 DNA sequence: TGTGCCAGCAGCGGCAGACAGGGGCCCTACGAGCAGTACTTC. As protein: CASSGRQGPYEQYF.

The CDR3 nucleotides are TGTGCCAGTAGTACGACAGGGTTCTCCTATAATTCACCCCTCCACTTT. Protein: CASSTTGFSYNSPLHF. This rearrangement joins TRBV19 to TRBJ1-6; 7 nucleotides agree with TRBD1. The germline CDR1 and CDR2 sequences are LNHDA and SQIVND (reference sequence). V gave up 4 bases and J gave up 0 bases; unmatched junction bases: 3. CDR3 length: 16 amino acids.

V is TRBV2 and J is TRBJ2-7, with D tentatively TRBD2 (6 bases). The CDR3 has 15 residues. CDR1 is SNHLY, CDR2 FYNNEI, per germline. V was clipped by 7 bases and J by 2 bases, with 18 bases between them. DNA for the CDR3: TGTGCCAGCATCCCACTGGGGACTCCCACCTACGAGCAGTACTTC. Its protein is CASIPLGTPTYEQYF.

The chain combines TRBV5-1 with TRBJ2-3; D may be TRBD2 (6 bases). The germline V gene has CDR1 SGHRS and CDR2 YFSETQ. There are 15 residues in the CDR3. Between the trimmed V and J ends, which lost 4 bases and 1 base, there was a span of 13 bases. The CDR3 region has the DNA TGCGCCAGCAGCGGGGCGGGGCCCGGCACAGATACGCAGTATTTT. It is translated as CASSGAGPGTDTQYF.

The gene calls are TRBV10-3 and TRBJ1-1; perhaps TRBD1 as D (5 bases). This CDR3 region has 15 residues. CDR1 is ENHRY, CDR2 SYGVKD, per germline. Trimming pared 2 bases from V and 6 bases from J, leaving 16 bases between. CDR3 region: CAISEPGRGGAEAFF. In nucleotides, the CDR3 is TGTGCCATCAGTGAGCCGGGACGTGGAGGGGCTGAAGCTTTCTTT.

The gene calls are TRBV4-1 and TRBJ2-3, with 7 nucleotides matching TRBD2. This CDR3 spans 15 amino acids. V gave up 0 bases and J gave up 6 bases; unmatched junction bases: 6. Germline V gives CDR1 MGHRA, CDR2 YSYEKL. CDR3 amino acids: CASSQDRLAGDTQYF. The DNA for the CDR3 is TGCGCCAGCAGCCAAGATCGACTAGCAGGGGATACGCAGTATTTT.

The chain is built from TRBV6-5 and TRBJ2-7; D ambiguous. CDR1 MNHEY and CDR2 SVGAGI come from the germline V gene. The V end lost 2 bases, the J end lost 0 bases, and 8 bases lay between the germline ends. The CDR3 extends over 14 amino acids. The CDR3 reads CASSYGMSSYEQYF. DNA of the CDR3: TGTGCCAGCAGTTACGGCATGAGCTCCTACGAGCAGTACTTC.

This chain joins TRBV6-1 and TRBJ1-1; possibly TRBD1 for D (6 bases). Deletions cut 7 bases from V and 5 bases from J, with 17 bases between. Germline V CDR1 and CDR2: MNHNS, SASEGT. The CDR3 sequence is 14 residues long. The CDR3 loop reads CASIVDRGGTEAFF. For the CDR3, the DNA is TGTGCCAGCATCGTGGATCGAGGGGGGACTGAAGCTTTCTTT.

The chain has TRBV10-2 and TRBJ2-2; the match to TRBD1 covers 7 bases. Per the germline V gene, CDR1 is WSHSY and CDR2 is SAAADI. The CDR3 sequence is 15 residues long. The V and J ends lost 6 bases and 1 base, in that order; junction bases with no gene match: 5. The CDR3 coding sequence is TGCGCCAGCAGGTTAGGACAGGTGAACACCGGGGAGCTGTTTTTT. Translated: CASRLGQVNTGELFF.

As concerns this clone: At one boundary the junction diverges from the germline segment, which might be a read error. The chain links TRBV7-7 to TRBJ2-7; 7 bases are a match to TRBD2. The CDR3 runs to 15 residues. In germline, CDR1 is SSHAT, CDR2 FNYEAQ (reference sequence). CDR3 sequence: CASSLGRESSYEQYF. CDR3 DNA sequence: TGTGCTAGCAGCTTAGGGCGGGAGAGCTCCTACGAGCAGTACTTC.

Only a few counts were recorded for this clone. This sequence joins TRBV5-4 and TRBJ2-5; 10 nucleotides line up with TRBD2. This CDR3 is 15 amino acids long. J was trimmed by 5 bases and V by 4 bases; bases with no gene match: 8. Germline V gene lookup returns CDR1 SGHNT and CDR2 YYREEE (reference sequence). For the CDR3, the DNA is TGTGCCAGCAGCCTGAAGCGGGAGGGTAGCGAGACCCAGTACTTC. Translating gives CASSLKREGSETQYF.

This chain uses TRBV5-6 with TRBJ1-2, with D possibly TRBD1 on 6 matching bases. The CDR3 length is 15 residues. The germline V and J ends were trimmed by 4 bases and 8 bases, with 21 bases remaining between them. Germline loops: CDR1 SGHDT, CDR2 YYEEEE. CDR3 loop: CASSEIDRSYSGYTF. The CDR3 nucleotides read TGTGCCAGCAGCGAAATTGACAGGAGCTATAGCGGCTACACCTTC. Filled out from reference TRBV5-6 and TRBJ1-2, the complete variable domain reads DAGVTQSPTHLIKTRGQQVTLRCSPKSGHDTVSWYQQALGQGPQFIFQYYEEEERQRGNFPDRFSGHQFPNYSSELNVNALLLGDSALYLCASSEIDRSYSGYTFGSGTRLTVV.

This clone has just a few counts. This sequence joins TRBV5-5 and TRBJ1-1; no reliable D call. The CDR3 is made up of 14 amino acids. CDR1 SGHKS and CDR2 YYEKEE come from the germline V gene (reference sequence). The V end lost 3 bases, the J end lost 0 bases, and 9 bases lay between the germline ends. CDR3: CASSWSPMNTEAFF. The CDR3 DNA is TGTGCCAGCAGCTGGTCACCCATGAACACTGAAGCTTTCTTT. Filled out from reference TRBV5-5 and TRBJ1-1, the complete variable domain reads DAGVTQSPTHLIKTRGQQVTLRCSPISGHKSVSWYQQVLGQGPQFIFQYYEKEERGRGNFPDRFSARQFPNYSSELNVNALLLGDSALYLCASSWSPMNTEAFFGQGTRLTVV.

In this sample, this clone turned up once. The chain employs TRBV28 and TRBJ2-7; D gene unclear. Germline loops: CDR1 MDHEN, CDR2 SYDVKM. The CDR3 spans 14 residues. The V end was cut by 2 bases, the J end by 2 bases, with 10 bases between. The CDR3 region is CASSLNVPTYEQYF. The CDR3 coding sequence is TGTGCCAGCAGTTTAAACGTCCCCACCTACGAGCAGTACTTC.

V is TRBV5-1 and J is TRBJ2-1; TRBD2 matches 10 bases. From germline, CDR1 is SGHRS and CDR2 YFSETQ. The junction had 3 bases not matched to a gene; V was cut back by 0 bases and J by 0 bases. The CDR3 contains 17 residues. CDR3 loop: CASSLDLAGASYNEQFF. The CDR3 coding sequence is TGCGCCAGCAGCTTGGACCTAGCGGGGGCCTCCTACAATGAGCAGTTCTTC.

The chain links TRBV28 to TRBJ2-1; 8 bases map to TRBD2. V was pared by 7 bases and J by 8 bases, with 7 bases of the junction left unmatched. The CDR3 is made up of 13 amino acids. Germline assignment: CDR1 MDHEN and CDR2 SYDVKM. Here the CDR3 DNA reads TGTGCCAGCACAATCGGGGGGGCGGATGAGCAGTTCTTC. This encodes CASTIGGADEQFF.

This rearrangement joins TRBV30 to TRBJ1-5; D perhaps matches TRBD1 (6 bases). The CDR3 length is 14 residues. The germline V gene encodes CDR1 GTSNPN and CDR2 SVGIG (reference sequence). V lost 5 bases and J lost 5, with 16 bases in between. The CDR3 loop reads CAWGDTSRDQPQHF. In DNA form, the CDR3 reads TGTGCCTGGGGGGACACCTCCCGGGATCAGCCCCAGCATTTT.

The chain is built from TRBV9 and TRBJ1-3; 7 nucleotides agree with TRBD1. This CDR3 is 14 amino acids long. Germline V gene sequence: CDR1 SGDLS, CDR2 YYNGEE. Unmatched junction bases numbered 2, after V lost 5 bases and J lost 0 bases. DNA for the CDR3: TGTGCCAGCAGGAGGGACAGCTCTGGAAACACCATATATTTT. It codes for CASRRDSSGNTIYF.

V is TRBV5-4 and J is TRBJ1-1; the match to TRBD1 covers 7 bases. Trimming cost V 4 bases and J 4 bases; bases outside gene matches: 7. From germline, CDR1 is SGHNT and CDR2 YYREEE (reference sequence). The CDR3 sequence is 14 residues long. DNA for the CDR3: TGTGCCAGCAGCCGGGGGACAGAACTCACTGAAGCTTTCTTT. It translates to CASSRGTELTEAFF.

Notes on this clone: Distinct nucleotide sequences in the sample also encode this CDR3. The chain links TRBV4-3 to TRBJ2-7, with D maybe TRBD2 (5 bases). With 0 bases removed from V and 0 bases from J, the gap between germline ends came to 9 bases. The CDR3 is 15 amino acids. Germline lookup yields CDR1 LGHNA and CDR2 YSLEER. For the CDR3, the DNA is TGCGCCAGCAGCCAAGAGAGGGTTCGCTCCTACGAGCAGTACTTC. It is translated as CASSQERVRSYEQYF.

The V call is TRBV27, the J call TRBJ1-4, with D unresolved. The V gene lost 3 bases and the J gene lost 4 bases, with 18 bases spanning the gap. This CDR3 is 17 amino acids long. The germline V gene has CDR1 MNHEY and CDR2 SMNVEV (reference sequence). CDR3 nucleotide sequence: TGTGCCAGCAGTTTTCGTTATAAAGGTGGCCTTAATGAAAAACTGTTTTTT. This gives the protein CASSFRYKGGLNEKLFF. The variable domain in full, completed from reference TRBV27 and TRBJ1-4, reads EAQVTQNPRYLITVTGKKLTVTCSQNMNHEYMSWYRQDPGLGLRQIYYSMNVEVTDKGDVPEGYKVSRKEKRNFPLILESPSPNQTSLYFCASSFRYKGGLNEKLFFGSGTQLSVL.

The CDR3 DNA reads TGTGCCAGCAGTTACCTCGGGGGTAATGAAAAACTGTTTTTT. This translates into CASSYLGGNEKLFF. The genes are TRBV6-6 and TRBJ1-4, with D maybe TRBD1 (5 bases). The CDR3 length is 14 residues. The V and J ends lost 2 bases and 4 bases respectively, with 8 bases between them. Germline CDR1 reads MNHNY; CDR2 reads SVGAGI (reference sequence).

V usage is TRBV4-3 and J usage is TRBJ2-3; 11 bases are a match to TRBD1. The CDR3 is made up of 17 amino acids. Germline values: CDR1 LGHNA, CDR2 YSLEER. J was trimmed by 5 bases and V by 0 bases; bases with no gene match: 7. In DNA, the CDR3 is TGCGCCAGCAGCCAAGACCCGGACAGGGGGCAAAGAGATACGCAGTATTTT. It specifies CASSQDPDRGQRDTQYF.